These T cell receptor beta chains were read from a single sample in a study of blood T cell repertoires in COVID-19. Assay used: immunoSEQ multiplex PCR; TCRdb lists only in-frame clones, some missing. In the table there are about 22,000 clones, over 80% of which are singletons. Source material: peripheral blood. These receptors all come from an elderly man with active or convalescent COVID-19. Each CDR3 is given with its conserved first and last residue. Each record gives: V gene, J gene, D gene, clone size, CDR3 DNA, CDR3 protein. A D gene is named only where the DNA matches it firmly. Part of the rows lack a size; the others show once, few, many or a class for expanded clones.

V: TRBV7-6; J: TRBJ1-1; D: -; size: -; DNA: TGTGCCAGCAGCTCGAACTCGGCCGGGAGGAACACTGAAGCTTTCTTT; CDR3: CASSSNSAGRNTEAFF
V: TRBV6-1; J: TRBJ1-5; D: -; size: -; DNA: TGTGCCAGCAGTGAACGGGTCAGTTATCAGCCCCAGCATTTT; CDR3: CASSERVSYQPQHF
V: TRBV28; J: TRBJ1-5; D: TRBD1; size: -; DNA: TGTGCCAGCAGGTCGACAGGGGGCGGCAATCAGCCCCAGCATTTT; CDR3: CASRSTGGGNQPQHF
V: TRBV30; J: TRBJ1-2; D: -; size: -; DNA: TGTGCCTGGAGTCCCATTGGGGGGGTCGTCAACTATGGCTACACCTTC; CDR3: CAWSPIGGVVNYGYTF
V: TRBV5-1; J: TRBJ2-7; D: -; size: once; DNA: TGCGCCAGCAGCTTTGGGGACTGGGGTGGGGAGCAGTACTTC; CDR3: CASSFGDWGGEQYF
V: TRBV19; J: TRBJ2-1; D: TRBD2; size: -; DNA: TGTGCCAGTAGTATATTGAGCGGGATCTACAATGAGCAGTTCTTC; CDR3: CASSILSGIYNEQFF
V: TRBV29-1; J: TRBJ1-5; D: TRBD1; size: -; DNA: TGCAGCGTGGGGCCCGGGACAGGATCCAATCAGCCCCAGCATTTT; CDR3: CSVGPGTGSNQPQHF
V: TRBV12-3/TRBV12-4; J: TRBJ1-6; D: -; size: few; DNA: TGTGCCAGCAACTGGGGCAATTCACCCCTCCACTTT; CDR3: CASNWGNSPLHF
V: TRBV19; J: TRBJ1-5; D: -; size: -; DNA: TGTGCCAGTAGTAACAGGGCGAGCAATCAGCCCCAGCATTTT; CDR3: CASSNRASNQPQHF
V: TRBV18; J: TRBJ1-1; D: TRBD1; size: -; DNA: TGTGCCAGCTCACCTGGACAGGGGACGCTTTTAACTGAAGCTTTCTTT; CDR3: CASSPGQGTLLTEAFF
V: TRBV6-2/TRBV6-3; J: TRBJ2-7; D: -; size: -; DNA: TGTGCCAGCAGTGAGTCAATCTACGAGCAGTACTTC; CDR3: CASSESIYEQYF
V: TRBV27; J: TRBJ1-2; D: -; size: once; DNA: TGTGCCAGCAGTTTACATTACAGGGTAGTAGGCTACACCTTC; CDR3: CASSLHYRVVGYTF
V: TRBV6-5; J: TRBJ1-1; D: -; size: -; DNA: TGTGCCAGCAGCACAGGTCTTCGCGAAGCTTTCTTT; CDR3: CASSTGLREAFF
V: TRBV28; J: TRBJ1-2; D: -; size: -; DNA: TGTGCCAGCACTCAATACACCGCTGGCTACACCTTC; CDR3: CASTQYTAGYTF
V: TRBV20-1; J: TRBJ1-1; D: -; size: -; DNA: TGCAGTGAGCAGGTGAACACTGAAGCTTTCTTT; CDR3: CSEQVNTEAFF
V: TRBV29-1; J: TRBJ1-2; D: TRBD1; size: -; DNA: TGCAGCGTGACAGGGGCCGCTTATGGCTACACCTTC; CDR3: CSVTGAAYGYTF
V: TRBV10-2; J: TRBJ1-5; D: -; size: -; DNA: TGCGCCAGCAGTGATGGGGGGGGCAGAAAGCCCCAGCATTTT; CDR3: CASSDGGGRKPQHF
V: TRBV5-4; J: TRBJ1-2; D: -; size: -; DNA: TGTGCCAGCAGCTTGAAACAGGGCCATCACTATGGCTACACCTTC; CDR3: CASSLKQGHHYGYTF
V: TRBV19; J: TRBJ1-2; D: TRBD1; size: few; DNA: TGTGCCAGTAGTAAGTCCCGGGACAGGGCGGACTATGGCTACACCTTC; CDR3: CASSKSRDRADYGYTF
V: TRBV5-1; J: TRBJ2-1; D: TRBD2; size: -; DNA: TGCGCCAGCAGCTTGGCTAGCGGGACCAGCTCCTACAATGAGCAGTTCTTC; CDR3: CASSLASGTSSYNEQFF
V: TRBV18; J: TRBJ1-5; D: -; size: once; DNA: TGTGCCAGCTCATCCTCTCTTTCAGGCGGCAATCAGCCCCAGCATTTT; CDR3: CASSSSLSGGNQPQHF
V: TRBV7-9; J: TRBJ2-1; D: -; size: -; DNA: TGTGCCAGCACCCCGGTCGTTGACAATGAGCAGTTCTTC; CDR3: CASTPVVDNEQFF
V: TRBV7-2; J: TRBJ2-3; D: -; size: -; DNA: TGTGCCAGCAGCCCCAACACAGATACGCAGTATTTT; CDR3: CASSPNTDTQYF
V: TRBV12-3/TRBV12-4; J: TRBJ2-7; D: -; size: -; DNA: TGTGCCAGCAGTTCAGGGAAATACGAGCAGTACTTC; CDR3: CASSSGKYEQYF
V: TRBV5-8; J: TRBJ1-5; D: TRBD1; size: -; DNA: TGTGCCAGCAGCTTGGAGGCGACAGGGATTCAGCCCCAGCATTTT; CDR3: CASSLEATGIQPQHF
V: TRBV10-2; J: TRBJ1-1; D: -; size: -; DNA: TGCGCCAGCAGTTGGAGGGCTACGAACACTGAAGCTTTCTTT; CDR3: CASSWRATNTEAFF
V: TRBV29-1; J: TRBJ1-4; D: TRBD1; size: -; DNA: TGCAGCGCATCCGGGACAGGGGGACTTTCAACTAATGAAAAACTGTTTTTT; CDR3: CSASGTGGLSTNEKLFF